This passage covers 15 T cell receptor beta chains from one sample sequenced in a study of T cell repertoires in cytomegalovirus infection. TCRdb reanalysed the reads using MiXCR and keeps one entry per CDR3 protein. Of about 340,000 distinct CDR3 sequences listed, approximately 32% are singletons. These receptors have no identified antigens. Sample: cultured PBMCs, taken from culture after CMV antigen stimulation. These receptors were obtained from a human donor in good health (CMV status not recorded). Some clones in this sample may be carry-over from other donors' samples.

This clonotype occurred many times. The rearrangement joins TRBV7-6 to TRBJ1-5, with D uncertain. This CDR3 region has 15 residues. The germline CDR1 and CDR2 sequences are SGHVS and FNYEAQ. The V end lost 2 bases, the J end lost 1 base, and 9 bases lay between the germline ends. The CDR3 spells CASSLTDLSNQPQHF. Here the CDR3 DNA reads TGTGCCAGCAGCTTAACCGACTTGAGCAATCAGCCCCAGCATTTT. Based on the CDR3 plus reference TRBV7-6 and TRBJ1-5, the full variable domain is GAGVSQSPRYKVTKRGQDVALRCDPISGHVSLYWYRQALGQGPEFLTYFNYEAQQDKSGLPNDRFSAERPEGSISTLTIQRTEQRDSAMYRCASSLTDLSNQPQHFGDGTRLSIL.

The genes are TRBV2 and TRBJ1-4, with a possible D match to TRBD1 (6 bases). The germline V gene has CDR1 SNHLY and CDR2 FYNNEI. This CDR3 contains 15 residues. The V and J ends lost 0 bases and 3 bases respectively, with 8 bases between them. The CDR3 DNA reads TGTGCCAGCAGTGAAGCCACAGGGTCTAATGAAAAACTGTTTTTT. Amino acids: CASSEATGSNEKLFF.

The chain combines TRBV15 with TRBJ2-1; tentatively, D is TRBD1 (6 bases). From germline, CDR1 is LNHNV and CDR2 YYDKDF (reference sequence). The CDR3 has 16 amino acids. Trimming left V 1 base short and J 4 bases short, with 14 bases between. CDR3 bases: TGTGCCACCAGCAGAGGGTCTGCAGGGGCGTACAATGAGCAGTTCTTC. It encodes CATSRGSAGAYNEQFF. The entire variable domain, with the rest obtained from reference TRBV15 and TRBJ2-1, is as follows: DAMVIQNPRYQVTQFGKPVTLSCSQTLNHNVMYWYQQKSSQAPKLLFHYYDKDFNNEADTPDNFQSRRPNTSFCFLDIRSPGLGDTAMYLCATSRGSAGAYNEQFFGPGTRLTVL.

Points on this clonotype: One end of the junction is discordant with germline, which a read error may explain. The rearrangement links TRBV11-1 to TRBJ1-2; no firm D call. The V gene's germline CDR1 is SGHAT and CDR2 FQDESV (reference sequence). The CDR3 totals 12 residues. CDR3 coding DNA: TGTGCCAGCAGCTTTATTACGGGTGGCCACACCTTC. Translation: CASSFITGGHTF.

This clonotype was found a few times. The V and J genes are TRBV20-1 and TRBJ2-3, with TRBD2 matching 11 bases. CDR3 length: 18 amino acids. Per the germline V gene, CDR1 is DFQATT and CDR2 is SNEGSKA (reference sequence). J gave up 6 bases and V 5 bases, and 19 bases lay outside the gene matches. CDR3 bases: TGCAGTGCTCCTGACCAGGGATCCGCTAGCGGGAGGTTGGATACGCAGTATTTT. Translation: CSAPDQGSASGRLDTQYF.

The V call is TRBV28, the J call TRBJ2-5; 9 nucleotides align to TRBD2. The CDR3 loop spans 15 amino acids. CDR1 is MDHEN and CDR2 is SYDVKM in the germline V gene. V lost 3 bases to trimming and J lost 6 bases; unmatched junction nucleotides: 8. CDR3 loop: CASSLGGRAFKTQYF. CDR3 bases: TGTGCCAGCAGTTTGGGCGGGAGGGCCTTTAAGACCCAGTACTTC.

This chain links TRBV12-5 with TRBJ2-2, with 10 positions matching TRBD1. The length of the CDR3 is 17 residues. Trimming removed 0 bases from V and 5 bases from J; junction bases left unmatched: 6. Germline V gene data show CDR1 as LGHNT and CDR2 as FRNRAP. In DNA form, the CDR3 reads TGTGCTAGTGGTTTGGTAATCGGACAGGGGGTGACCGGGGAGCTGTTTTTT. Translated, it gives CASGLVIGQGVTGELFF.

The V gene is TRBV12-3 or TRBV12-4, the J gene TRBJ1-5, with TRBD1 matching 9 bases. With V trimmed by 5 bases and J by 2 bases, 16 bases remained unmatched. The CDR3 loop spans 19 amino acids. CDR3 in amino acids: CASSLVGGTGGSGNQPQHF. The CDR3 DNA is TGTGCCAGCAGTCTAGTAGGGGGCACAGGGGGCTCGGGCAATCAGCCCCAGCATTTT.

The chain couples TRBV29-1 to TRBJ2-7; TRBD1 matches at 7 bases. The CDR3 covers 11 residues. Per germline, CDR1 SQVTM and CDR2 ANQGSEA. J was trimmed by 3 bases and V by 5 bases; bases with no gene match: 1. CDR3 DNA: TGCAGCGTTACAGGGGACTACGAGCAGTACTTC. Protein: CSVTGDYEQYF.

The chain carries TRBV9 and TRBJ2-2, with 9 bases aligning to TRBD2. Germline loops: CDR1 SGDLS, CDR2 YYNGEE. This CDR3 region has 15 residues. After removal of 0 bases from V and 4 bases from J, the junction contained 1 base not matched to a gene. CDR3 coding DNA: TGTGCCAGCAGCGTAGCAGCGGGGGGCACCGGGGAGCTGTTTTTT. Translating gives CASSVAAGGTGELFF.

The chain couples TRBV6-6 to TRBJ1-2, with D perhaps matching TRBD1 (6 bases). The V end lost 4 bases, the J end lost 5 bases, and 8 bases lay between the germline ends. This CDR3 contains 12 residues. Germline V lookup: CDR1 MNHNY, CDR2 SVGAGI (reference sequence). The CDR3 nucleotides read TGTGCCAGCAGTTCAGGGGAGTATGGCTACACCTTC. It is translated as CASSSGEYGYTF.

This clonotype was counted many times. The chain employs TRBV7-2 and TRBJ2-7; D is ambiguous. Germline CDR1 and CDR2: SGHTA and FQGNSA. The CDR3 runs to 14 residues. The ends were cut back, 1 base at V and 0 bases at J, with 7 bases in the middle. For the CDR3, the DNA is TGTGCCAGCAGCTTAGGGCCAGACTCCTACGAGCAGTACTTC. Residues: CASSLGPDSYEQYF.

In its sample, this clonotype was seen a few times. The CDR3 is CASESSKSGANVLTF. CDR3 coding DNA: TGTGCCAGCGAGTCCTCGAAATCTGGGGCCAACGTCCTGACTTTC. This sequence joins TRBV5-4 and TRBJ2-6, with D hard to call. The CDR3 covers 15 residues. Trimming removed 7 bases at V and 1 base at J, with 12 bases between. Per germline, CDR1 SGHNT and CDR2 YYREEE (reference sequence).

The chain links TRBV3-1 to TRBJ2-3; D may match TRBD1 or TRBD2 (6 bases each). CDR1 and CDR2 from the germline V gene are LGHDT and YNNKEL (reference sequence). The CDR3 runs to 16 residues. V gave up 5 bases and J gave up 2 bases, with 17 bases separating them. CDR3 loop: CASSSSRGVLTDTQYF. The CDR3 DNA sequence: TGTGCCAGCAGCTCCTCGAGGGGGGTCCTCACAGATACGCAGTATTTT.

V usage is TRBV27 and J usage is TRBJ1-4; 8 bases map to TRBD1. Germline CDR1 MNHEY, CDR2 SMNVEV (reference sequence). The CDR3 totals 15 residues. With 4 bases clipped from V and 4 bases from J, the junction kept 5 bases outside the gene matches. CDR3 sequence reads: CASSSGTGLNEKLFF. The CDR3, as DNA: TGTGCCAGCAGTTCCGGGACAGGACTTAATGAAAAACTGTTTTTT.